This passage covers 4 T cell receptor beta chains from one sample sequenced in a study of breast tumors, draining lymph nodes, adjacent tissues. Using its own MiXCR run on the multiplex PCR reads, TCRdb lists one record per CDR3 protein. The repertoire includes some 7,600 distinct CDR3 sequences, around three quarters of them detected once, and roughly 39% sits in the top ten. Sequencing was carried out using tumor-adjacent breast tissue. These receptors were obtained from a female donor with breast cancer. Some clones in this sample may be carry-over from other donors' samples.

The rearrangement uses TRBV29-1 and TRBJ1-3; the match to TRBD1 covers 7 bases. The CDR3 is made up of 14 amino acids. Per the germline V gene, CDR1 is SQVTM and CDR2 is ANQGSEA. J was trimmed by 4 bases and V by 4 bases; bases with no gene match: 7. CDR3 sequence (DNA): TGCAGCGTTGTGGCAGGGGGATCCGGAAACACCATATATTTT. Its protein is CSVVAGGSGNTIYF.

The chain joins TRBV9 to TRBJ2-6; 7 bases fit TRBD2. Germline V gene data show CDR1 as SGDLS and CDR2 as YYNGEE. The CDR3 extends over 16 amino acids. V shed 3 bases and J 2 bases; nucleotides not matched to a gene: 5. The CDR3 bases are TGTGCCAGCAGCGGAGCGGGGCACGCTGGGGCCAACGTCCTGACTTTC. Its protein product is CASSGAGHAGANVLTF.

V usage is TRBV6-6 and J usage is TRBJ1-6; D unclear. V was shortened by 4 bases and J by 3 bases, with 10 bases between the two germline ends. CDR3 length equals 15 residues. Germline CDR1 and CDR2: MNHNY and SVGAGI (reference sequence). Written as DNA, the CDR3 is TGTGCCAGCAGTTCCGTACAGAGCTATAATTCACCCCTCCACTTT. This translates into CASSSVQSYNSPLHF.

The V call is TRBV7-3, the J call TRBJ2-5, with 8 bases aligning to TRBD1. The germline CDR1 and CDR2 sequences are SGHTA and FQGTGA. The CDR3 consists of 14 residues. The junction had 8 bases not matched to a gene; V was cut back by 5 bases and J by 6 bases. The CDR3 spells CASSTSGTGKTQYF. The CDR3 nucleotides are TGTGCCAGCAGCACATCCGGGACAGGAAAGACCCAGTACTTC.